This TCR beta chain is from a study of radiation and T cells in renal cell carcinoma. Study-wide background: Nephrectomy followed 15 Gy stereotactic body radiation by 4 weeks.

The time point is: baseline pretreatment blood. Specified treatment: 15 Gy SBRT to primary tumor, nephrectomy 4 weeks later. The CDR3 has 15 amino acids. The junction had 3 bases not matched to a gene; V was cut back by 6 bases and J by 0 bases. CDR1 is MNHNY, CDR2 SVGAGI, per germline (reference sequence). Assay used: immunoSEQ multiplex PCR; TCRdb lists only in-frame clones, some missing. The sample yields about 59,000 clones, over 70% seen once. The sequenced sample was blood, obtained from a patient whose treatment included radiotherapy and nephrectomy. The V and J genes are TRBV6-6 and TRBJ1-3; TRBD1 matches at 9 bases. The clonotype was recovered from a man between 60 and 70 years old with renal cell carcinoma. The CDR3 loop reads CASRRQGDSGNTIYF. The DNA of the CDR3 is TGTGCCAGCAGACGACAGGGGGACTCTGGAAACACCATATATTTT.